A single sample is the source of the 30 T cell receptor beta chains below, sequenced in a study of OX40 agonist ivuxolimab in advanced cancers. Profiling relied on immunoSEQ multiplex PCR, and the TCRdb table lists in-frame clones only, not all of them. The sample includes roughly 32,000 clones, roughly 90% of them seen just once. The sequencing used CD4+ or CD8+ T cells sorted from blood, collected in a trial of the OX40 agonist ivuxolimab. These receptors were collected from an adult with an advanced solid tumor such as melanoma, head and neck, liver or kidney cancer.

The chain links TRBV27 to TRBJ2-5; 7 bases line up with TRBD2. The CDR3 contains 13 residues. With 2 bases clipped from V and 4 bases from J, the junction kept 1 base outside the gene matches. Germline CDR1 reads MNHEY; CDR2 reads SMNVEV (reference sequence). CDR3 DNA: TGTGCCAGCAGTTTAGCTAGCGGAGAGACCCAGTACTTC. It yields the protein CASSLASGETQYF.

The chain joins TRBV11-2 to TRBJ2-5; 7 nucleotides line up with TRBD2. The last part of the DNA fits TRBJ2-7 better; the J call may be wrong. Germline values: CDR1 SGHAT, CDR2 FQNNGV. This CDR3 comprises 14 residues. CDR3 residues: CASSASGTIYEQYF. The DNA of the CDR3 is TGTGCCAGCTCCGCCTCCGGGACTATTTACGAGCAGTACTTC.

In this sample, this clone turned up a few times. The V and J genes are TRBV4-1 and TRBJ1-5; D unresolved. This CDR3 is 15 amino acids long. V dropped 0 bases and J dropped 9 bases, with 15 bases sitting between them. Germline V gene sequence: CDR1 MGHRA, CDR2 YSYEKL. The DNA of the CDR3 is TGCGCCAGCAGCCAAGATCTCCCTGGTTGGGGGCCCCAGCATTTT. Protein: CASSQDLPGWGPQHF.

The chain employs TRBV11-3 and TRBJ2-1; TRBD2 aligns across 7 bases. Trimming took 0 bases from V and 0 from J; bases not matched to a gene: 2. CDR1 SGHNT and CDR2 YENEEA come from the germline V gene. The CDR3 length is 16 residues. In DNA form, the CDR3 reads TGTGCCAGCAGCTTAGACGGGGGGAACTCCTACAATGAGCAGTTCTTC. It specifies CASSLDGGNSYNEQFF.

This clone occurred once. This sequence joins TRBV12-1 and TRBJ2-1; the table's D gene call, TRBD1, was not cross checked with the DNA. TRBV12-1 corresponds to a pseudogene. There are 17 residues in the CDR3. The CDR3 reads CASSSQSQKSSYNEQFF. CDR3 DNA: TGTGCCAGCAGCTCTCAATCACAGAAGAGCTCCTACAATGAGCAGTTCTTC.

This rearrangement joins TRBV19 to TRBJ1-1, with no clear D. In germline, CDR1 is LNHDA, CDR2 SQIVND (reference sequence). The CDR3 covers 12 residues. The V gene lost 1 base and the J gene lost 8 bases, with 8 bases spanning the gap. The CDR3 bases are TGTGCCAGTAGTATAGGGGCTCTGGAAGCTTTCTTT. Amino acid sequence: CASSIGALEAFF.

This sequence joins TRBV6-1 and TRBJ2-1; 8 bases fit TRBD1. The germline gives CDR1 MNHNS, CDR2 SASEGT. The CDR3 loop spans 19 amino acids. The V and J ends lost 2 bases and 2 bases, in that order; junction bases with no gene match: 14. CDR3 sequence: CASSEQPHWQGATYNEQFF. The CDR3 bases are TGTGCCAGCAGTGAACAACCCCATTGGCAGGGGGCGACCTACAATGAGCAGTTCTTC.

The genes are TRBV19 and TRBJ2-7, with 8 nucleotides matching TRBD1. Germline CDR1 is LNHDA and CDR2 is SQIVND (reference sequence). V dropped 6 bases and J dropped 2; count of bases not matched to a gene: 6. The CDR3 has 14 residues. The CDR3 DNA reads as TGTGCCAGTAGCCCGACAGGGGTACCCTACGAGCAGTACTTC. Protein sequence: CASSPTGVPYEQYF.

CDR3 nucleotide sequence: TGCGCCAGCCGACAGGGGTGGGATGAGCAGTTCTTC. Translated: CASRQGWDEQFF. The chain combines TRBV10-2 with TRBJ2-1, with 8 nucleotides matching TRBD1. The CDR3 sequence is 12 residues long. J lost 8 bases, V lost 8 bases, and 5 bases had no gene match. Looked up from germline, CDR1 is WSHSY and CDR2 is SAAADI.

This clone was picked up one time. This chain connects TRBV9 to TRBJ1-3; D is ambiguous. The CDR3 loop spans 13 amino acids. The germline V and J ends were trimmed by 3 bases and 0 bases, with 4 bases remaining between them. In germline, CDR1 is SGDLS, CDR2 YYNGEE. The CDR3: CASSDNSGNTIYF. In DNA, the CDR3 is TGTGCCAGCAGCGATAACTCTGGAAACACCATATATTTT.

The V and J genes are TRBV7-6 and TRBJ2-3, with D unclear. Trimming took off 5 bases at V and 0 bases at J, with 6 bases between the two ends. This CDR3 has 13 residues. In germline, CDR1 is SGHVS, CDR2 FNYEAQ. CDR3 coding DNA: TGTGCCAGCAGCCCCCCCAGCACAGATACGCAGTATTTT. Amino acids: CASSPPSTDTQYF.

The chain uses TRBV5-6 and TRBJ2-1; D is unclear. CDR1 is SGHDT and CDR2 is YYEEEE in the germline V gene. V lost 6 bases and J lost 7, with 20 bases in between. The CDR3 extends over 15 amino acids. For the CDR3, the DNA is TGTGCCAGCACCAATCGCCTCGATTCCCAGAATGAGCAGTTCTTC. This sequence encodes CASTNRLDSQNEQFF.

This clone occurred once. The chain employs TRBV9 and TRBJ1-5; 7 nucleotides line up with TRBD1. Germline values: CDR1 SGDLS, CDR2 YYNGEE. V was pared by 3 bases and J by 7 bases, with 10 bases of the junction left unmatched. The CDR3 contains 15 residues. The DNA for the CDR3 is TGTGCCAGCAGCGGTTATCAGGGGGTTTTACAGCCCCAGCATTTT. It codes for CASSGYQGVLQPQHF.

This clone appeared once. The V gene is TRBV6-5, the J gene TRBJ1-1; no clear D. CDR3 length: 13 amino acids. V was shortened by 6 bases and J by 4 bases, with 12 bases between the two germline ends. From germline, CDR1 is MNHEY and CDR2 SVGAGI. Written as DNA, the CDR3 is TGTGCCAGCAGCCACAATCTAGGCACTGAAGCTTTCTTT. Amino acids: CASSHNLGTEAFF.

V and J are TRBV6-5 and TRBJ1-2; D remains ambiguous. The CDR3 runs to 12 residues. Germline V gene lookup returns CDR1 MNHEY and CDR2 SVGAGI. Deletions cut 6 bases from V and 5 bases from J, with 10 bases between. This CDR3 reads CASSPGFYGYTF. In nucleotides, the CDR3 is TGTGCCAGCAGCCCCGGGTTTTATGGCTACACCTTC.

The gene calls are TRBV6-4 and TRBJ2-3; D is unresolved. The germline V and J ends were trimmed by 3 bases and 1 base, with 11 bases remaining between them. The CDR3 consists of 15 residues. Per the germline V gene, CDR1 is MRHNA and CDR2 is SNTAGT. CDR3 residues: CASSETPAGTDTQYF. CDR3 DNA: TGTGCCAGCAGTGAAACCCCGGCAGGCACAGATACGCAGTATTTT.

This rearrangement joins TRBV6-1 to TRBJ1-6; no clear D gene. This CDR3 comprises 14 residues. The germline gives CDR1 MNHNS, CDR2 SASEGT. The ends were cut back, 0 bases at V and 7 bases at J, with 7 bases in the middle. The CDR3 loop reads CASSEAGSNSPLHF. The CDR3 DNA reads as TGTGCCAGCAGTGAAGCAGGGAGCAATTCACCCCTCCACTTT.

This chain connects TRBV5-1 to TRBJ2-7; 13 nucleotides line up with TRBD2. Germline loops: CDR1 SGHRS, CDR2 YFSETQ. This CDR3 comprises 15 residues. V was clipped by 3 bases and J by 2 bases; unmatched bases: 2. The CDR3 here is CASSWGTSGAYEQYF. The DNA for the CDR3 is TGCGCCAGCAGCTGGGGGACTAGCGGGGCCTACGAGCAGTACTTC.

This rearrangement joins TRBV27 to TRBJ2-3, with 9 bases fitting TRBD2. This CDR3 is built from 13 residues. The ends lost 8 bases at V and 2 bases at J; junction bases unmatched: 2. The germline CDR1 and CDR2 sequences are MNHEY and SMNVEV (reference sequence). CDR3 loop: CASRGGATDTQYF. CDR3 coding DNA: TGTGCCAGCCGCGGGGGGGCCACAGATACGCAGTATTTT.

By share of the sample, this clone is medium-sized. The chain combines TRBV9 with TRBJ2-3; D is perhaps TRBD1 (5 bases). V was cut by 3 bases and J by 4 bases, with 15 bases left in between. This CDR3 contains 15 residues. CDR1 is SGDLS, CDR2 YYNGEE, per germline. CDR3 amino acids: CASSAQGVLADTQYF. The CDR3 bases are TGTGCCAGCAGCGCTCAGGGTGTATTAGCAGATACGCAGTATTTT. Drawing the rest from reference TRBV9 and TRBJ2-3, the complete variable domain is DSGVTQTPKHLITATGQRVTLRCSPRSGDLSVYWYQQSLDQGLQFLIQYYNGEERAKGNILERFSAQQFPDLHSELNLSSLELGDSALYFCASSAQGVLADTQYFGPGTRLTVL.

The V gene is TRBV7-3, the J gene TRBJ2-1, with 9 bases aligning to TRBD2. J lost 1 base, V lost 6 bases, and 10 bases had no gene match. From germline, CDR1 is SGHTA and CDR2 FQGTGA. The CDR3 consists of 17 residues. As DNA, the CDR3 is TGTGCCAGCAGTGACCTAGCGGGGTCAGCTTCCTACAATGAGCAGTTCTTC. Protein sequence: CASSDLAGSASYNEQFF.

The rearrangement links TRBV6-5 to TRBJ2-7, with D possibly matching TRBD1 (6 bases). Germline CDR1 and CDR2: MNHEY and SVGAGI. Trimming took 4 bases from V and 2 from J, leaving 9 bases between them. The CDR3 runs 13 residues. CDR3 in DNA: TGTGCCAGCAGTTGGGACACCACCTACGAGCAGTACTTC. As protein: CASSWDTTYEQYF.

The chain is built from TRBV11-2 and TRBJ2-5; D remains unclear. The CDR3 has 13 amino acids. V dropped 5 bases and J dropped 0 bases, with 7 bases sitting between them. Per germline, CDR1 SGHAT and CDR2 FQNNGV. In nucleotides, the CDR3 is TGTGCCAGCAGCATCTATTACCAAGAGACCCAGTACTTC. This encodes CASSIYYQETQYF. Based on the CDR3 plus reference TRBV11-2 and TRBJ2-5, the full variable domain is EAGVAQSPRYKIIEKRQSVAFWCNPISGHATLYWYQQILGQGPKLLIQFQNNGVVDDSQLPKDRFSAERLKGVDSTLKIQPAKLEDSAVYLCASSIYYQETQYFGPGTRLLVL.

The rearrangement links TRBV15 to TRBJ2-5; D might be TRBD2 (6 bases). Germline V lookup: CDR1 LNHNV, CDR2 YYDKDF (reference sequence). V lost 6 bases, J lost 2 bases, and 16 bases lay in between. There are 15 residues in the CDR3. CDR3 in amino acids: CATRGGDGFQETQYF. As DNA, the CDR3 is TGTGCCACCAGAGGAGGGGACGGATTTCAAGAGACCCAGTACTTC.

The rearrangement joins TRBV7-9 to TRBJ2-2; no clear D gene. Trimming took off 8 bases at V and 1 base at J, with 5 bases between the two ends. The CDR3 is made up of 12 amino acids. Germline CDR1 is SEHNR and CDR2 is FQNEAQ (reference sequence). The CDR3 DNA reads TGTGCCAGCCTTCGGAACACCGGGGAGCTGTTTTTT. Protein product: CASLRNTGELFF.

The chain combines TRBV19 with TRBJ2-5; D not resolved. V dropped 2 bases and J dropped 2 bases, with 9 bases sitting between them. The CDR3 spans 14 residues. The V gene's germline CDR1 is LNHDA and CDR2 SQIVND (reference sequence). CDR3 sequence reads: CASSILGGQETQYF. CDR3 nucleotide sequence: TGTGCCAGTAGTATATTAGGCGGTCAAGAGACCCAGTACTTC.

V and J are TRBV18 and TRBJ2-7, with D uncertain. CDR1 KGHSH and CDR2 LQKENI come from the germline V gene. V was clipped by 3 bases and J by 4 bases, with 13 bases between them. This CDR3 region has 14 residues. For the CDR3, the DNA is TGTGCCAGCTCACCGGATAGGGATGTTTACGAGCAGTACTTC. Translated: CASSPDRDVYEQYF. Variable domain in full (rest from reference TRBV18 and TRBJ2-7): NAGVMQNPRHLVRRRGQEARLRCSPMKGHSHVYWYRQLPEEGLKFMVYLQKENIIDESGMPKERFSAEFPKEGPSILRIQQVVRGDSAAYFCASSPDRDVYEQYFGPGTRLTVT.

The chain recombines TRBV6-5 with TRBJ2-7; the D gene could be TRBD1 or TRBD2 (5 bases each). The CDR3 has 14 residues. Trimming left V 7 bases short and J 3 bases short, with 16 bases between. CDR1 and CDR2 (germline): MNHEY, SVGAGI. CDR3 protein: CASTYGDGNYEQYF. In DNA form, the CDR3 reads TGTGCCAGCACCTATGGGGACGGGAACTACGAGCAGTACTTC.

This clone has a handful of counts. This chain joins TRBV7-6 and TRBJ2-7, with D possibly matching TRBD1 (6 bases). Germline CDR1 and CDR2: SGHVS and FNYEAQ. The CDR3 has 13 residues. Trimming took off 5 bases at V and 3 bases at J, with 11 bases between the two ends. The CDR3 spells CASSAGQLYEQYF. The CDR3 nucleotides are TGTGCCAGCAGCGCCGGACAGCTCTACGAGCAGTACTTC.

CDR3 sequence (DNA): TGCAGCGTTACGGAGGGCGGGGAGCTGTTTTTT. This codes for CSVTEGGELFF. The genes are TRBV29-1 and TRBJ2-2, with D possibly TRBD2 on 6 matching bases. V was shortened by 5 bases and J by 7 bases, with 8 bases between the two germline ends. The CDR3 sequence is 11 residues long. Germline V lookup: CDR1 SQVTM, CDR2 ANQGSEA.